This TCR beta chain emerged from a study of blood T cell repertoires in COVID-19. Some clones are missing from TCRdb's copy, which holds only in-frame ones; the method was immunoSEQ multiplex PCR. The sample shows roughly 190,000 clones, 84% of them seen only once. The source is a human donor with acute or convalescent COVID-19. The donor label of this sample is uncertain. Source material: peripheral blood.

DNA for the CDR3: TGTGCCAGCAGTTTATGGGGACTAGCGGGAGAGCCGAACACCGGGGAGCTGTTTTTT. Its protein is CASSLWGLAGEPNTGELFF. This chain uses TRBV27 with TRBJ2-2, with 14 nucleotides matching TRBD2. Unmatched junction bases numbered 4, after V lost 1 base and J lost 0 bases. This CDR3 comprises 19 residues. Looked up from germline, CDR1 is MNHEY and CDR2 is SMNVEV (reference sequence).